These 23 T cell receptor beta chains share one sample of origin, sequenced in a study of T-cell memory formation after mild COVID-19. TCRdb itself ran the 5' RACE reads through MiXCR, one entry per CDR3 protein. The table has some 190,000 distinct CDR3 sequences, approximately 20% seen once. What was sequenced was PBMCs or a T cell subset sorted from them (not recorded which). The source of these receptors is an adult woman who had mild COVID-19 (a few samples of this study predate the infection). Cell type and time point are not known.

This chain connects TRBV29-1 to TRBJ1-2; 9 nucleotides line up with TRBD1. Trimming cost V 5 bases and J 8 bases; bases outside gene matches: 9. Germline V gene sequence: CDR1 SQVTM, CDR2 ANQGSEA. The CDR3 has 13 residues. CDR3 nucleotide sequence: TGCAGCGTTCAGGACAGGGGAATGGGCGGCTACACCTTC. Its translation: CSVQDRGMGGYTF.

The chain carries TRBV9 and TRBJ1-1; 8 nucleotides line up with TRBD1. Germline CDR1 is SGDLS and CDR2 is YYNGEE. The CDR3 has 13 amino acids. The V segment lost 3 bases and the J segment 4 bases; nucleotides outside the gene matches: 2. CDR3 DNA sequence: TGTGCCAGCAGCGCGACAGGGGTCACTGAAGCTTTCTTT. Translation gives CASSATGVTEAFF. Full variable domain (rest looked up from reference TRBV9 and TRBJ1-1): DSGVTQTPKHLITATGQRVTLRCSPRSGDLSVYWYQQSLDQGLQFLIQYYNGEERAKGNILERFSAQQFPDLHSELNLSSLELGDSALYFCASSATGVTEAFFGQGTRLTVV.

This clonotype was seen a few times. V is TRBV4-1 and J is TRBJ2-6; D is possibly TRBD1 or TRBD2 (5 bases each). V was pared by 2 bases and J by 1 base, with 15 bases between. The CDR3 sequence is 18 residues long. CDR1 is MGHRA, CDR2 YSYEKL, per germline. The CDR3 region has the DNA TGCGCCAGCAGCCAATCCGGGACGGCGATTTCTGGGGCCAACGTCCTGACTTTC. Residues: CASSQSGTAISGANVLTF.

The CDR3 DNA reads TGTGCCAGCAGCGGGTCCGGGACCGCGAAAAATGAGCAGTTCTTC. Translation: CASSGSGTAKNEQFF. J is TRBJ2-1 and V is TRBV7-9; possibly TRBD1 or TRBD2 for D (5 bases each). This CDR3 is built from 15 residues. The germline V gene encodes CDR1 SEHNR and CDR2 FQNEAQ (reference sequence). Between the trimmed V and J ends, which lost 5 bases and 7 bases, there was a span of 18 bases. The whole variable domain, filled in from reference TRBV7-9 and TRBJ2-1, reads DTGVSQNPRHKITKRGQNVTFRCDPISEHNRLYWYRQTLGQGPEFLTYFQNEAQLEKSRLLSDRFSAERPKGSFSTLEIQRTEQGDSAMYLCASSGSGTAKNEQFFGPGTRLTVL.

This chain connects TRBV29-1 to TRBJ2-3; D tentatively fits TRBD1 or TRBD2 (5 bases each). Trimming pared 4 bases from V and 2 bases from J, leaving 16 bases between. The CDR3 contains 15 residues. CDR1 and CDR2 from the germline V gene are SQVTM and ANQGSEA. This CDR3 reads CSVVRGQGYTDTQYF. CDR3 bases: TGCAGCGTTGTGCGAGGGCAGGGATACACAGATACGCAGTATTTT.

CDR3 sequence reads: CASGGQSYEQYF. In DNA, the CDR3 is TGCGCCAGCGGGGGACAGTCCTACGAGCAGTACTTC. This sequence joins TRBV5-1 and TRBJ2-7, with 7 bases matching TRBD1. The CDR3 extends over 12 amino acids. V lost 7 bases to trimming and J lost 1 base; unmatched junction nucleotides: 2. CDR1 and CDR2 from the germline V gene are SGHRS and YFSETQ.

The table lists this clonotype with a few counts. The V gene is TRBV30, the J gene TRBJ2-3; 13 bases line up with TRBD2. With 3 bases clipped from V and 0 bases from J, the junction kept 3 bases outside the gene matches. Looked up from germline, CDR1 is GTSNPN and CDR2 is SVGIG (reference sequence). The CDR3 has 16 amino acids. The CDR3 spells CAWSGLAGVSTDTQYF. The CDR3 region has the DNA TGTGCCTGGAGCGGACTAGCGGGGGTTAGCACAGATACGCAGTATTTT. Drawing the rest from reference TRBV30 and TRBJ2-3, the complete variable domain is SQTIHQWPATLVQPVGSPLSLECTVEGTSNPNLYWYRQAAGRGLQLLFYSVGIGQISSEVPQNLSASRPQDRQFILSSKKLLLSDSGFYLCAWSGLAGVSTDTQYFGPGTRLTVL.

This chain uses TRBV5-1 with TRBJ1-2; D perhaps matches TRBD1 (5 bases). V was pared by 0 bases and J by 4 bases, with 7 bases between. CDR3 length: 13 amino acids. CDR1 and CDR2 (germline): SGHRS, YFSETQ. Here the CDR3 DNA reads TGCGCCAGCAGCTTGGAGAGGGGCTATGGCTACACCTTC. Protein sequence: CASSLERGYGYTF.

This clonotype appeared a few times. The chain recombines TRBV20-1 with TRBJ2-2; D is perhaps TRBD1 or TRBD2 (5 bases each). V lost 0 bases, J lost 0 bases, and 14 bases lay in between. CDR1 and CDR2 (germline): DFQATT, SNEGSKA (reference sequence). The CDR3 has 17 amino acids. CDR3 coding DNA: TGCAGTGCTAGAGACGTCGAGGGGCCCGCGAACACCGGGGAGCTGTTTTTT. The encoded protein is CSARDVEGPANTGELFF.

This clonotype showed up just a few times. The CDR3 DNA is TGTGCCAGCAGTTTAAGCAGGGTGGGGAATCAGCCCCAGCATTTT. Translation: CASSLSRVGNQPQHF. This chain connects TRBV12-3 or TRBV12-4 to TRBJ1-5; D possibly corresponds to TRBD1 (5 bases). Trimming left V 2 bases short and J 4 bases short, with 12 bases between. The CDR3 contains 15 residues.

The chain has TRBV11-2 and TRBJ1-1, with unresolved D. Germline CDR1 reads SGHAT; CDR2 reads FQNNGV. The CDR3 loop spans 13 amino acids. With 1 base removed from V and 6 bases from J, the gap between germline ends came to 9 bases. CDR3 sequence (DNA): TGTGCCAGCAGCTTAGTTGAGAAGTCTGAAGCTTTCTTT. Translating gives CASSLVEKSEAFF.

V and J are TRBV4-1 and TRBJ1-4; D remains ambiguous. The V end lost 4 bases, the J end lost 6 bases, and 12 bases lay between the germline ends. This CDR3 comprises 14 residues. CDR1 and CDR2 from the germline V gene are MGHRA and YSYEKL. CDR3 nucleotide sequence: TGCGCCAGCAGCCCAGGCCTGCGTCATGAAAAACTGTTTTTT. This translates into CASSPGLRHEKLFF.

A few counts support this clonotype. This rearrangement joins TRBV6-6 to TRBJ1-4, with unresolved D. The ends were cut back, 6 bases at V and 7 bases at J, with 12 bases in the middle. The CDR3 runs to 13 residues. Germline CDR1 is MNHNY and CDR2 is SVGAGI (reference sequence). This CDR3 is CASRYQSGEKLFF. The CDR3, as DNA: TGTGCCAGCAGGTACCAGTCGGGTGAAAAACTGTTTTTT.

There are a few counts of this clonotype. The CDR3: CASSQGIAGGWYNEQFF. The CDR3 nucleotides are TGCGCCAGCAGCCAAGGTATAGCGGGGGGTTGGTACAATGAGCAGTTCTTC. The V and J genes are TRBV4-1 and TRBJ2-1; TRBD2 agrees at 10 bases. Trimming cost V 1 base and J 4 bases; bases outside gene matches: 7. The CDR3 consists of 17 residues. Germline CDR1 is MGHRA and CDR2 is YSYEKL.

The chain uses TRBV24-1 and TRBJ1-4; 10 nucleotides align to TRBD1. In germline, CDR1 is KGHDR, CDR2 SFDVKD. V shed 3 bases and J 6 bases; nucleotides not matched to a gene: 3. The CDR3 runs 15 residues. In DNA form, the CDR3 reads TGTGCCACCAGTGATGCCGGGACAGGGGATGAAAAACTGTTTTTT. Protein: CATSDAGTGDEKLFF.

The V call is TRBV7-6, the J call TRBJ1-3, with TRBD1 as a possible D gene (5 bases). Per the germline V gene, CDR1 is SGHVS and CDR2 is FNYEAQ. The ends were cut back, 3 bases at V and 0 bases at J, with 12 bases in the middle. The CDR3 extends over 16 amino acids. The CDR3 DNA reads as TGTGCCAGCAGCTTGGGGACGGCGAGCTCTGGAAACACCATATATTTT. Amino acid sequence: CASSLGTASSGNTIYF.

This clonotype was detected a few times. This CDR3 reads CASRATGKSGYTF. In DNA form, the CDR3 reads TGTGCCAGCCGCGCGACAGGGAAGAGTGGCTACACCTTC. The chain links TRBV11-2 to TRBJ1-2; 7 bases are shared with TRBD1. The germline V gene has CDR1 SGHAT and CDR2 FQNNGV. This CDR3 is 13 amino acids long. J lost 7 bases, V lost 8 bases, and 10 bases had no gene match.

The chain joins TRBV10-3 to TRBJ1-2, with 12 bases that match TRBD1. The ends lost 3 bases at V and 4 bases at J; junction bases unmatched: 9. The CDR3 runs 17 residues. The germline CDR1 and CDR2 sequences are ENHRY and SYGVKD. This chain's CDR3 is CAISDLEGTGGGYGYTF. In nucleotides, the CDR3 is TGTGCCATCAGTGATCTGGAGGGGACAGGGGGCGGCTATGGCTACACCTTC.

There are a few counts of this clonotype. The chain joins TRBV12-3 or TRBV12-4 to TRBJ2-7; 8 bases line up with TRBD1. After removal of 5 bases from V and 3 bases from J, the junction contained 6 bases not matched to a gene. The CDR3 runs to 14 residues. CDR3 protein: CASSPGQAFYEQYF. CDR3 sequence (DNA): TGTGCCAGCAGTCCGGGACAGGCCTTCTACGAGCAGTACTTC.

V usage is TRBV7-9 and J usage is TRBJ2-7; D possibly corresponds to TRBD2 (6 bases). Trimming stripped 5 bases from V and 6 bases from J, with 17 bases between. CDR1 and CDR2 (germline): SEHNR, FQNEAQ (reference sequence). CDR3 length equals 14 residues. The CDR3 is CASSLRTAGSEQYF. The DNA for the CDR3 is TGTGCCAGCAGCCTCCGGACGGCGGGATCCGAGCAGTACTTC.

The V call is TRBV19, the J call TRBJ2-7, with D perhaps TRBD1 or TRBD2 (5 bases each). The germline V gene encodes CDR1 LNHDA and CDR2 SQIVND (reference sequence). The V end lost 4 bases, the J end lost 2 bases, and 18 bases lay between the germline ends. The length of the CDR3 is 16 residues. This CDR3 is CASSRGIQRGAYEQYF. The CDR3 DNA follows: TGTGCCAGTAGTAGGGGAATACAACGAGGGGCCTACGAGCAGTACTTC.

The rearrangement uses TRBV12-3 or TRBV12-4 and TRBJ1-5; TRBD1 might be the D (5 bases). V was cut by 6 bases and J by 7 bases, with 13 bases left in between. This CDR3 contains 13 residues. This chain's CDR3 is CASSYGTDQPQHF. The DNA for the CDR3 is TGTGCCAGCAGCTATGGGACCGACCAGCCCCAGCATTTT.

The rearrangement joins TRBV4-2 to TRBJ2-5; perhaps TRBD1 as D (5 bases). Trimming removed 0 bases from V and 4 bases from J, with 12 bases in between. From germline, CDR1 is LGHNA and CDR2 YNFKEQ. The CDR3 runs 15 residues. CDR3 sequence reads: CASSQDRQGRETQYF. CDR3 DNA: TGTGCCAGCAGCCAAGATAGGCAGGGCCGAGAGACCCAGTACTTC.